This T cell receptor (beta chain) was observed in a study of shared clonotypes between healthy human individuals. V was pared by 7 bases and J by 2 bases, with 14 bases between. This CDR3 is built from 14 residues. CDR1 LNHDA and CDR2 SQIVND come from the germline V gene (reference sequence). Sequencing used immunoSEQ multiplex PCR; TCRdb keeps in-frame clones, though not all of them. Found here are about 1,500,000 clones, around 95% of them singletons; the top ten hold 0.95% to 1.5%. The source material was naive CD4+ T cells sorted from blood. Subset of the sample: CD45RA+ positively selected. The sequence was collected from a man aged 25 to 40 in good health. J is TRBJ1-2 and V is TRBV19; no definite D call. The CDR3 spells CASTLFFTNYGYTF. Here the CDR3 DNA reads TGTGCCAGTACCCTATTCTTTACCAACTATGGCTACACCTTC.